One and the same sample provided the 31 T cell receptor beta chains below, sequenced in a study of cytomegalovirus exposure and HLA in healthy donors. Produced via immunoSEQ multiplex PCR; TCRdb's table is partial and in-frame only. Of around 250,000 clones listed, 90% are singletons. Sequenced material: PBMCs. Receptors were obtained from a woman between 18 and 29 years old in good health and CMV-seronegative.

The gene calls are TRBV29-1 and TRBJ2-1, with D tentatively TRBD1 (6 bases). Germline CDR1 reads SQVTM; CDR2 reads ANQGSEA. Trimming shortened V by 7 bases and J by 3 bases, and 13 bases separated the two germline ends. The CDR3 consists of 13 residues. The CDR3 here is CSAHRVNYNEQFF. The CDR3 DNA follows: TGCAGCGCACACAGGGTTAACTACAATGAGCAGTTCTTC.

The chain employs TRBV4-2 and TRBJ1-2, with TRBD1 matching 12 bases. Germline loops: CDR1 LGHNA, CDR2 YNFKEQ. The CDR3 has 17 residues. V gave up 1 base and J gave up 4 bases; unmatched junction bases: 7. In nucleotides, the CDR3 is TGTGCCAGCAGCCAAGGGGACAGGGGGCGCATTGGCTATGGCTACACCTTC. Translated: CASSQGDRGRIGYGYTF.

The genes are TRBV4-2 and TRBJ1-5; D uncertain. Germline lookup yields CDR1 LGHNA and CDR2 YNFKEQ. CDR3 length: 14 amino acids. Trimming removed 5 bases at V and 5 bases at J, with 13 bases between. The CDR3 region is CASSYSGGDQPQHF. As DNA, the CDR3 is TGTGCCAGCAGCTACAGCGGCGGGGATCAGCCCCAGCATTTT.

CDR3 protein: CATKIQGTNTEAFF. The CDR3 coding sequence is TGTGCCACCAAGATACAGGGGACGAACACTGAAGCTTTCTTT. The V and J genes are TRBV27 and TRBJ1-1; 7 nucleotides line up with TRBD1. CDR3 size: 14 residues. The germline V gene encodes CDR1 MNHEY and CDR2 SMNVEV (reference sequence). V lost 10 bases, J lost 1 base, and 9 bases stayed unmatched.

This chain joins TRBV7-9 and TRBJ2-6, with a weak D call TRBD1 (7 bases). Germline V gives CDR1 SEHNR, CDR2 FQNEAQ (reference sequence). The CDR3 loop spans 18 amino acids. Trimming cost V 7 bases and J 0 bases, with 19 bases left between them. The CDR3 sequence: CASKLRRGDSSGANVLTF. Here the CDR3 DNA reads TGTGCCAGCAAACTTAGGCGCGGGGACAGCTCTGGGGCCAACGTCCTGACTTTC.

In its sample, this clone was seen once. The J gene is TRBJ2-1, the V gene TRBV5-1; 9 nucleotides line up with TRBD1. Germline V gene lookup returns CDR1 SGHRS and CDR2 YFSETQ. The V and J ends lost 4 bases and 5 bases, in that order; junction bases with no gene match: 7. The CDR3 has 15 amino acids. The CDR3 protein is CASSTAGTGHNEQFF. The CDR3 DNA is TGCGCCAGCAGCACTGCCGGGACAGGGCACAATGAGCAGTTCTTC.

The chain employs TRBV6-1 and TRBJ2-7; D remains ambiguous. Trimming shortened V by 1 base and J by 6 bases, and 7 bases separated the two germline ends. Germline V gene sequence: CDR1 MNHNS, CDR2 SASEGT. CDR3 length: 12 residues. CDR3 bases: TGTGCCAGCAGTGAAGTGAAGAGCGAGCAGTACGTC. Translation: CASSEVKSEQYV.

This clone was picked up one time. The chain links TRBV6-1 to TRBJ2-3, with 7 bases matching TRBD1. The CDR3 is 14 amino acids. Trimming removed 5 bases from V and 5 bases from J; junction bases left unmatched: 7. Germline assignment: CDR1 MNHNS and CDR2 SASEGT. CDR3 sequence (DNA): TGTGCCAGCAGTCCACAGGGGCCGGGAGATACGCAGTATTTT. Translation: CASSPQGPGDTQYF.

Only one count was recorded for this clone. The chain combines TRBV10-3 with TRBJ1-2, with 10 bases aligning to TRBD1. The CDR3 contains 15 residues. CDR1 ENHRY and CDR2 SYGVKD come from the germline V gene. V lost 3 bases, J lost 4 bases, and 5 bases stayed unmatched. Written as DNA, the CDR3 is TGTGCCATCAGTGAATGGGGACAGGGGCCCTATGGCTACACCTTC. Translated: CAISEWGQGPYGYTF.

The chain is built from TRBV28 and TRBJ2-6; 12 bases align to TRBD2. Germline V gene data show CDR1 as MDHEN and CDR2 as SYDVKM. The V segment lost 0 bases and the J segment 4 bases; nucleotides outside the gene matches: 10. The CDR3 loop spans 20 amino acids. CDR3 DNA: TGTGCCAGCAGTTTATGGAGACTAGCGGGGGTGGTGAGAGGGGCCAACGTCCTGACTTTC. It is translated as CASSLWRLAGVVRGANVLTF.

This CDR3 is CAWRGLAGGPYAADTQYF. CDR3 nucleotide sequence: TGTGCCTGGAGGGGACTAGCGGGGGGGCCTTATGCCGCAGATACGCAGTATTTT. The chain couples TRBV30 to TRBJ2-3; TRBD2 agrees at 16 bases. The CDR3 totals 18 residues. Germline CDR1 is GTSNPN and CDR2 is SVGIG (reference sequence). V lost 3 bases, J lost 4 bases, and 10 bases stayed unmatched.

The chain combines TRBV28 with TRBJ2-5, with TRBD2 matching 7 bases. The CDR3 is made up of 12 amino acids. Germline-derived CDR1 and CDR2 are MDHEN and SYDVKM. V dropped 7 bases and J dropped 1; count of bases not matched to a gene: 0. CDR3 protein: CASTGGQETQYF. The CDR3 region has the DNA TGTGCCAGCACGGGGGGCCAAGAGACCCAGTACTTC.

The chain couples TRBV15 to TRBJ1-6, with 10 bases fitting TRBD1. J was trimmed by 7 bases and V by 2 bases; bases with no gene match: 5. The germline V gene has CDR1 LNHNV and CDR2 YYDKDF (reference sequence). This CDR3 contains 16 residues. CDR3 amino acids: CATSRTRGQGNSPLHF. In nucleotides, the CDR3 is TGTGCCACCAGCAGAACAAGGGGACAGGGGAATTCACCCCTCCACTTT.

The chain joins TRBV27 to TRBJ1-6; D ambiguous. Germline V gene sequence: CDR1 MNHEY, CDR2 SMNVEV (reference sequence). Deletions cut 2 bases from V and 6 bases from J, with 8 bases between. The length of the CDR3 is 14 residues. The CDR3: CASSLDLGNSPLHF. CDR3 nucleotide sequence: TGTGCCAGCAGTTTAGACCTAGGTAATTCACCCCTCCACTTT.

This clone was detected only once. This chain uses TRBV6-5 with TRBJ2-7; the D gene is possibly TRBD1 (5 bases). CDR3 length: 11 amino acids. V was clipped by 3 bases and J by 11 bases, with 11 bases between them. The germline V gene has CDR1 MNHEY and CDR2 SVGAGI. The DNA for the CDR3 is TGTGCCAGCAGTTATCAGGGCAGCGAGTACTTC. Its protein product is CASSYQGSEYF.

The chain combines TRBV27 with TRBJ2-1; D might be TRBD2 (7 bases). Trimming pared 8 bases from V and 5 bases from J, leaving 22 bases between. Germline V gene sequence: CDR1 MNHEY, CDR2 SMNVEV (reference sequence). The CDR3 is 16 amino acids. CDR3 in DNA: TGTGCCAGCGGCTCTCGCGGGGGCCCCCGTGACAATGAGCAGTTCTTC. This gives the protein CASGSRGGPRDNEQFF.

The chain joins TRBV27 to TRBJ2-3, with 10 bases that match TRBD1. The length of the CDR3 is 15 residues. V lost 4 bases, J lost 1 base, and 2 bases stayed unmatched. CDR1 is MNHEY and CDR2 is SMNVEV in the germline V gene (reference sequence). DNA for the CDR3: TGTGCCAGCAGTTCCGGGACAGGGGGCACAGATACGCAGTATTTT. Protein sequence: CASSSGTGGTDTQYF.

This clone was observed a few times. V gene TRBV10-3 combines with J gene TRBJ1-5; possibly TRBD1 for D (5 bases). With 0 bases removed from V and 7 bases from J, the gap between germline ends came to 10 bases. Looked up from germline, CDR1 is ENHRY and CDR2 is SYGVKD. There are 14 residues in the CDR3. CDR3 coding DNA: TGTGCCATCAGTGAGTCTAGGGGAGGACAGCCCCAGCATTTT. It encodes CAISESRGGQPQHF.

The chain employs TRBV10-2 and TRBJ2-7; TRBD1 agrees at 7 bases. The CDR3 loop spans 14 amino acids. V gave up 3 bases and J gave up 3 bases; unmatched junction bases: 5. Germline assignment: CDR1 WSHSY and CDR2 SAAADI. CDR3 DNA: TGCGCCAGCAGTGAAGAGACAGGGAGCTACGAGCAGTACTTC. Amino acid sequence: CASSEETGSYEQYF.

The chain links TRBV28 to TRBJ2-7, with 7 bases aligning to TRBD1. Germline CDR1 MDHEN, CDR2 SYDVKM. The CDR3 contains 15 residues. J lost 5 bases, V lost 4 bases, and 11 bases had no gene match. The CDR3 spells CASSSYSTGIDEQYV. The CDR3 nucleotides are TGTGCCAGCAGTTCCTACTCGACAGGGATCGACGAGCAGTACGTC.

The chain links TRBV6-6 to TRBJ1-1; TRBD1 matches 7 bases. V was clipped by 2 bases and J by 1 base; unmatched bases: 1. Germline CDR1 reads MNHNY; CDR2 reads SVGAGI (reference sequence). CDR3 length: 14 amino acids. As DNA, the CDR3 is TGTGCCAGCAGTTACCGGGACAGGAACACTGAAGCTTTCTTT. Protein sequence: CASSYRDRNTEAFF.

The rearrangement links TRBV5-1 to TRBJ2-2; 10 positions agree with TRBD1. Germline CDR1 is SGHRS and CDR2 is YFSETQ. The V gene end was trimmed by 4 bases and the J gene end by 5 bases; junction bases not matched to a gene: 8. The CDR3 length is 16 residues. The CDR3 coding sequence is TGCGCCAGCAGCCCGGAGGGGACAGGGGTTACCGGGGAGCTGTTTTTT. Translated: CASSPEGTGVTGELFF.

This chain links TRBV6-1 with TRBJ2-7; 8 bases align to TRBD1. Per germline, CDR1 MNHNS and CDR2 SASEGT. V was clipped by 1 base and J by 6 bases; unmatched bases: 8. This CDR3 is built from 15 residues. CDR3 coding DNA: TGTGCCAGCAGTGAAGTGGGCAGGGGGCCAGGCGAGCAGTACGTC. It yields the protein CASSEVGRGPGEQYV.

This sequence joins TRBV28 and TRBJ1-2, with 7 bases that match TRBD1. CDR1 and CDR2 (germline): MDHEN, SYDVKM. With V trimmed by 6 bases and J by 0 bases, 7 bases remained unmatched. This CDR3 has 15 amino acids. The CDR3 reads CASSLRQGANYGYTF. Here the CDR3 DNA reads TGTGCCAGCAGCCTACGACAGGGAGCTAACTATGGCTACACCTTC.

V usage is TRBV5-6 and J usage is TRBJ2-7; the match to TRBD2 covers 15 bases. The CDR3 extends over 15 amino acids. V shed 4 bases and J 7 bases; nucleotides not matched to a gene: 6. Germline CDR1 reads SGHDT; CDR2 reads YYEEEE. The CDR3 DNA reads TGTGCCAGCAGCCGGACTAGCGGGGGGGGCTGGGAGCAGTACGTC. Its translation: CASSRTSGGGWEQYV.

The chain combines TRBV28 with TRBJ1-2; weak D call: TRBD1 (5 bases). CDR1 is MDHEN, CDR2 SYDVKM, per germline. Trimming removed 3 bases at V and 3 bases at J, with 17 bases between. The CDR3 consists of 16 residues. The CDR3 DNA reads as TGTGCCAGCAGTTTTAGATTGGTAGGGGATCACTATGGCTACACCTTC. It encodes CASSFRLVGDHYGYTF.

The J gene is TRBJ1-4, the V gene TRBV6-5, with D possibly TRBD1 on 5 matching bases. V lost 4 bases, J lost 6 bases, and 12 bases lay in between. Germline V CDR1 and CDR2: MNHEY, SVGAGI. This CDR3 is 14 amino acids long. CDR3 in DNA: TGTGCCAGCAGTTTCAGGGCGGCAGATGAAAAACTGTTTTTT. Residues: CASSFRAADEKLFF.

The chain recombines TRBV5-1 with TRBJ2-5; D might be TRBD2 (6 bases). CDR3 length equals 13 residues. V was clipped by 1 base and J by 5 bases, with 9 bases between them. CDR1 is SGHRS, CDR2 YFSETQ, per germline. CDR3 loop: CASSLSAGETQYF. In nucleotides, the CDR3 is TGCGCCAGCAGCTTGAGCGCGGGGGAGACCCAGTACTTC. The variable domain in full, completed from reference TRBV5-1 and TRBJ2-5, reads KAGVTQTPRYLIKTRGQQVTLSCSPISGHRSVSWYQQTPGQGLQFLFEYFSETQRNKGNFPGRFSGRQFSNSRSEMNVSTLELGDSALYLCASSLSAGETQYFGPGTRLLVL.

The CDR3 loop reads CASSLSRHNEKLFF. The DNA of the CDR3 is TGTGCCAGCAGCTTGTCTAGGCATAATGAAAAACTGTTTTTT. This chain links TRBV5-4 with TRBJ1-4, with D unclear. Germline-derived CDR1 and CDR2 are SGHNT and YYREEE (reference sequence). V shed 1 base and J shed 4 bases, with 8 bases lying between them. This CDR3 is built from 14 residues.

The chain joins TRBV2 to TRBJ1-5; no firm D call. The V gene lost 7 bases and the J gene lost 2 bases, with 15 bases spanning the gap. CDR1 SNHLY and CDR2 FYNNEI come from the germline V gene. There are 15 residues in the CDR3. CDR3 coding DNA: TGTGCCAGCATGTTGTATAGCACCCGCAATCAGCCCCAGCATTTT. As protein: CASMLYSTRNQPQHF.

This chain joins TRBV9 and TRBJ2-5; 10 bases agree with TRBD2. J was trimmed by 0 bases and V by 0 bases; bases with no gene match: 8. Germline V lookup: CDR1 SGDLS, CDR2 YYNGEE. This CDR3 region has 18 residues. CDR3 residues: CASSVEVAGGPYQETQYF. CDR3 DNA sequence: TGTGCCAGCAGCGTAGAAGTAGCGGGGGGACCGTACCAAGAGACCCAGTACTTC.